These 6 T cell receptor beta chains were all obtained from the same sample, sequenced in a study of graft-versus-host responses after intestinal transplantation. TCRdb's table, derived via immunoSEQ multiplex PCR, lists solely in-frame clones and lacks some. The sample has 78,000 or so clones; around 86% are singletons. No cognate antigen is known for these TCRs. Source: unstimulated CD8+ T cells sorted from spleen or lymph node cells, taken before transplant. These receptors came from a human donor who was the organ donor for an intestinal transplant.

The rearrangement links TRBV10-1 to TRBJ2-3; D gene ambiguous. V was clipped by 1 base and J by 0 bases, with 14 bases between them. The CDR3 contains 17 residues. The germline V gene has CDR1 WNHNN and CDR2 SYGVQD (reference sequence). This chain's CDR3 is CASSEWVGFASTDTQYF. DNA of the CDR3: TGCGCCAGCAGTGAGTGGGTCGGTTTCGCTAGCACAGATACGCAGTATTTT.

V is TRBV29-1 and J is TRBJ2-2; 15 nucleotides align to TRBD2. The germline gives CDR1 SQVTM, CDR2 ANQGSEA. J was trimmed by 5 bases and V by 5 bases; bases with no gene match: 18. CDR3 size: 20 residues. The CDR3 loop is CSVFRQTGLAGGPGTGELFF. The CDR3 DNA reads TGCAGCGTTTTCCGGCAAACCGGACTAGCGGGGGGGCCGGGTACCGGGGAGCTGTTTTTT.

For the CDR3, the DNA is TGTGCCAGCAGCCGGGGATCCTACGAGCAGTACTTC. Translation gives CASSRGSYEQYF. This sequence joins TRBV9 and TRBJ2-7, with D possibly matching TRBD2 (5 bases). CDR3 length: 12 residues. V gave up 4 bases and J gave up 1 base, with 6 bases separating them. Looked up from germline, CDR1 is SGDLS and CDR2 is YYNGEE.

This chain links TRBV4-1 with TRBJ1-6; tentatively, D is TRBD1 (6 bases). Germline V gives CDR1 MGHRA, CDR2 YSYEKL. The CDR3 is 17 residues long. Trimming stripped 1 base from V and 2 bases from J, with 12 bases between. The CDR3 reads CASSQVGRTAYNSPLHF. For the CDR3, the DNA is TGCGCCAGCAGCCAAGTTGGCCGGACAGCCTATAATTCACCCCTCCACTTT.

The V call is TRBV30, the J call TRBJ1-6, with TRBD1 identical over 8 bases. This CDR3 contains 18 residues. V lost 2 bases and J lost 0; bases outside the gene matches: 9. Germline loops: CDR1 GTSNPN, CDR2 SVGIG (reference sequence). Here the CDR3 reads CAWSRKGQESSYNSPLHF. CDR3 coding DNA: TGTGCCTGGAGTCGTAAGGGACAGGAAAGCTCCTATAATTCACCCCTCCACTTT.

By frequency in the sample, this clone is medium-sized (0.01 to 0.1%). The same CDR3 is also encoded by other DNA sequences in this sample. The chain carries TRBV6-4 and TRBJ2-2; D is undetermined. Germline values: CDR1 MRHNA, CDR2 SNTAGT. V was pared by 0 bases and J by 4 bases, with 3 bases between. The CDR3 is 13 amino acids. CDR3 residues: CASSDSTTGELFF. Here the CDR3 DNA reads TGTGCCAGCAGTGACTCGACCACCGGGGAGCTGTTTTTT.